This is a list of T cell receptor beta chains from one sample in a study of chemoradiotherapy in HPV16-positive cancers. Sequencing was performed with immunoSEQ multiplex PCR; in TCRdb, only in-frame clones are kept and a portion is missing. The sample holds around 6,000 clones; about 88% are singletons and the top ten take around 2.5%. This specimen was tumor tissue, taken from a patient who underwent chemoradiotherapy. These TCRs come from a human donor with HPV-associated anogenital cancer. The conserved cysteine and the conserved F or W are not part of the CDR3 here. The order of the fields is J gene, V gene, clone size, CDR3 protein. Size is stated for part of the rows, as once, few or many counts, or as a class when the clone is expanded.

TRBJ1-1 | TRBV19 | NA | ASSKGIDRGMNTEAF
TRBJ2-1 | TRBV4-3 | NA | ASSQEGPSYNEQF
TRBJ1-5 | TRBV6-5 | NA | ASSRSGASNQPQH
TRBJ2-7 | TRBV7-9 | NA | ASSIQGREQY
TRBJ1-5 | TRBV4-1 | NA | ASSQGVTGTGNQPQH
TRBJ1-2 | TRBV7-2 | NA | ASSLGDAGYYGYT
TRBJ2-5 | TRBV27 | NA | ASSLQGDYETQY
TRBJ2-7 | TRBV7-2 | NA | ASSLDSRRREY
TRBJ2-1 | TRBV4-3 | NA | ASSQDLLAPSYNEQF
TRBJ2-5 | TRBV7-8 | few | ASVTGGRETQY